These 25 T cell receptor beta chains came from one sample sequenced in a study of human T cells and chemical hapten exposure. TCRdb passed the RACE reads through MiXCR, listing each CDR3 protein once. The sample consists of 100,000 to 150,000 distinct CDR3 sequences, about 8.2% of them appearing once. The sample's time point: healthy volunteer bleed at 2 weeks. It was from unfractionated whole blood that total RNA was extracted. Sequencing was performed on whole blood. The origin of the receptors is a male donor in good health. Some clones in this sample may be carry-over from other donors' samples.

The rearrangement uses TRBV9 and TRBJ2-7; TRBD2 matches 8 bases. CDR3 length: 17 residues. After removal of 0 bases from V and 5 bases from J, the junction contained 13 bases not matched to a gene. The germline V gene encodes CDR1 SGDLS and CDR2 YYNGEE. The CDR3 loop is CASSVDGERGYNDEQYF. CDR3 bases: TGTGCCAGCAGCGTAGATGGCGAGCGGGGGTATAACGACGAGCAGTACTTC.

The chain links TRBV10-2 to TRBJ2-1; 7 bases are shared with TRBD2. J gave up 6 bases and V 8 bases, and 4 bases lay outside the gene matches. The V gene's germline CDR1 is WSHSY and CDR2 SAAADI. The CDR3 has 12 amino acids. DNA of the CDR3: TGCGCCAGCGGGGGACTAATCAATGAGCAGTTCTTC. This codes for CASGGLINEQFF.

The table lists this clonotype with a few counts. J is TRBJ2-1 and V is TRBV3-1; D is perhaps TRBD2 (5 bases). Trimming pared 0 bases from V and 9 bases from J, leaving 18 bases between. The CDR3 has 16 amino acids. CDR1 is LGHDT and CDR2 is YNNKEL in the germline V gene (reference sequence). The DNA of the CDR3 is TGTGCCAGCAGCCAAGACGCTAGCCCTACTATTCCTGAGCAGTTCTTC. The encoded protein is CASSQDASPTIPEQFF.

The gene calls are TRBV6-2 or TRBV6-3 and TRBJ2-7, with 7 bases that match TRBD2. The germline V gene has CDR1 MNHEY and CDR2 SVGEGT. CDR3 length: 16 amino acids. V trimming: 0 bases; J trimming: 2 bases; junction bases outside the gene matches: 7. CDR3 sequence (DNA): TGTGCCAGCAGTTACTCGATTTCTCGGGGGGCCTACGAGCAGTACTTC. Residues: CASSYSISRGAYEQYF.

The V and J genes are TRBV10-3 and TRBJ2-7; D is uncertain. CDR1 ENHRY and CDR2 SYGVKD come from the germline V gene. The CDR3 covers 13 residues. V lost 2 bases, J lost 5 bases, and 10 bases lay in between. CDR3: CAISEGQWDEQYF. Written as DNA, the CDR3 is TGTGCCATCAGTGAGGGGCAGTGGGACGAGCAGTACTTC.

This clonotype has a handful of counts. J is TRBJ2-2 and V is TRBV6-2 or TRBV6-3, with a possible D match to TRBD1 (5 bases). This CDR3 has 15 amino acids. The germline gives CDR1 MNHEY, CDR2 SVGEGT. Trimming shortened V by 7 bases and J by 11 bases, and 23 bases separated the two germline ends. CDR3 DNA sequence: TGTGCCAGCACCGTAACACCGAGGACATCTTCCGAGCTGTTTTTT. Translating it yields CASTVTPRTSSELFF.

This clonotype was seen at least ten times. This chain connects TRBV6-2 or TRBV6-3 to TRBJ2-6; D is unclear. This CDR3 spans 15 amino acids. V dropped 3 bases and J dropped 2 bases, with 8 bases sitting between them. CDR1 is MNHEY and CDR2 is SVGEGT in the germline V gene. The CDR3 is CASSYSSTGANVLTF. The CDR3 nucleotides read TGTGCCAGCAGTTATTCCAGTACTGGGGCCAACGTCCTGACTTTC.

This clonotype was seen a handful of times. V gene TRBV11-2 combines with J gene TRBJ2-2; perhaps TRBD2 as D (5 bases). Germline V gene data show CDR1 as SGHAT and CDR2 as FQNNGV. The V end was cut by 5 bases, the J end by 4 bases, with 17 bases between. This CDR3 comprises 16 residues. The CDR3 protein is CASSLAGVGGTGELFF. Written as DNA, the CDR3 is TGTGCCAGCAGCCTTGCCGGGGTCGGAGGCACCGGGGAGCTGTTTTTT.

At least ten counts were recorded for this clonotype. The chain has TRBV20-1 and TRBJ2-2; 11 bases are a match to TRBD1. CDR1 DFQATT and CDR2 SNEGSKA come from the germline V gene (reference sequence). V shed 1 base and J 3 bases; nucleotides not matched to a gene: 7. The CDR3 has 17 residues. The CDR3 coding sequence is TGCAGTGCTAGAGCAGGACAGGGGGCAGAGGACACCGGGGAGCTGTTTTTT. Translation gives CSARAGQGAEDTGELFF.

This clonotype was found a few times. The V and J genes are TRBV6-4 and TRBJ2-1; 12 nucleotides agree with TRBD1. Germline-derived CDR1 and CDR2 are MRHNA and SNTAGT. This CDR3 spans 16 amino acids. Germline trimming cut 4 bases from V and 8 bases from J; bases unmatched to any gene: 9. The CDR3 DNA is TGTGCCAGCAGTGTCAACTTGGGGACAGGGGGCGATGAGCAGTTCTTC. Translated, it gives CASSVNLGTGGDEQFF.

This chain connects TRBV4-1 to TRBJ2-1, with D uncertain. Trimming pared 0 bases from V and 6 bases from J, leaving 3 bases between. The CDR3 sequence is 12 residues long. Germline CDR1 is MGHRA and CDR2 is YSYEKL. The CDR3 sequence: CASSQDGNEQFF. In nucleotides, the CDR3 is TGCGCCAGCAGCCAAGACGGCAATGAGCAGTTCTTC.

This clonotype was found many times. This sequence joins TRBV25-1 and TRBJ2-1; the D gene is possibly TRBD2 (5 bases). Trimming left V 3 bases short and J 0 bases short, with 9 bases between. Germline assignment: CDR1 MGHDK and CDR2 SYGVNS. This CDR3 region has 15 residues. CDR3 sequence (DNA): TGTGCCAGCAGTGATGGAGGTAGCTCCTACAATGAGCAGTTCTTC. It codes for CASSDGGSSYNEQFF.

The chain recombines TRBV4-3 with TRBJ1-2; maybe TRBD1 (6 bases). Germline CDR1 LGHNA, CDR2 YSLEER. V lost 6 bases and J lost 8, with 16 bases in between. CDR3 size: 13 residues. The CDR3 region is CASSHERGEGYTF. The CDR3 DNA sequence: TGCGCCAGCAGTCACGAGAGGGGGGAAGGCTACACCTTC.

This clonotype was detected ten times or more. V and J are TRBV27 and TRBJ2-7, with 7 bases fitting TRBD1. The trim removed 3 bases at V and 6 bases at J, leaving 5 bases unmatched. This CDR3 is 13 amino acids long. Germline-derived CDR1 and CDR2 are MNHEY and SMNVEV (reference sequence). CDR3 region: CASSFKQGPEQYF. The CDR3 nucleotides are TGTGCCAGCAGTTTCAAACAGGGGCCCGAGCAGTACTTC.

Notes on this clonotype: One base away lies a much larger clone, so this may be a sequencing read error. The V call is TRBV9, the J call TRBJ1-5; tentative D call: TRBD1 (5 bases). The V gene's germline CDR1 is SGDLS and CDR2 YYNGEE. The CDR3 is 16 amino acids. In DNA form, the CDR3 reads TGTGCCAACAGCGTTCGAAAGGGGCTTGGCAATCAGCCCCAGCATTTT. Its translation is CANSVRKGLGNQPQHF.

The chain recombines TRBV5-6 with TRBJ2-1, with D hard to call. V shed 0 bases and J shed 4 bases, with 11 bases lying between them. The length of the CDR3 is 15 residues. From germline, CDR1 is SGHDT and CDR2 YYEEEE. CDR3 in DNA: TGTGCCAGCAGCTTGGGGCAGCTGGGTTACAATGAGCAGTTCTTC. Translated, it gives CASSLGQLGYNEQFF.

V gene TRBV25-1 combines with J gene TRBJ2-1; 7 bases agree with TRBD2. The CDR3 has 18 residues. The V segment lost 3 bases and the J segment 0 bases; nucleotides outside the gene matches: 11. Germline V gives CDR1 MGHDK, CDR2 SYGVNS. The CDR3 DNA reads as TGTGCCAGCAGTGACACGGACCGACTAGCAGGCTCCTACAATGAGCAGTTCTTC. Protein sequence: CASSDTDRLAGSYNEQFF.

This clonotype occurred many times. The chain recombines TRBV2 with TRBJ2-2; 7 bases map to TRBD1. The CDR3 spans 15 residues. Germline V gene lookup returns CDR1 SNHLY and CDR2 FYNNEI. J gave up 8 bases and V 9 bases, and 15 bases lay outside the gene matches. CDR3 DNA: TGTGCCAGTACCTTTCGGGACAGCTTATGGGGGGAGCTGTTTTTT. Translating it yields CASTFRDSLWGELFF.

The rearrangement links TRBV29-1 to TRBJ2-1, with D uncertain. The germline V gene encodes CDR1 SQVTM and CDR2 ANQGSEA. The CDR3 loop spans 11 amino acids. The V end was cut by 5 bases, the J end by 6 bases, with 8 bases between. The CDR3 sequence: CSVSLGNEQFF. The CDR3 nucleotides read TGCAGCGTTTCCCTCGGCAATGAGCAGTTCTTC.

This clonotype was seen many times. This chain joins TRBV20-1 and TRBJ2-5, with D perhaps TRBD2 (5 bases). The ends were cut back, 3 bases at V and 0 bases at J, with 11 bases in the middle. The CDR3 is 14 residues long. Per the germline V gene, CDR1 is DFQATT and CDR2 is SNEGSKA (reference sequence). CDR3 region: CSARSGLNQETQYF. CDR3 DNA sequence: TGCAGTGCTAGGAGTGGACTGAACCAAGAGACCCAGTACTTC.

This clonotype was recorded a few times. This chain joins TRBV29-1 and TRBJ2-1; tentative D call: TRBD1 (5 bases). CDR1 and CDR2 (germline): SQVTM, ANQGSEA. Trimming removed 3 bases at V and 2 bases at J, with 11 bases between. The CDR3 contains 14 residues. The CDR3 spells CSVDTRVTYNEQFF. The CDR3 DNA reads as TGCAGCGTTGATACCAGGGTCACCTACAATGAGCAGTTCTTC.

This clonotype has just a few counts. The V and J genes are TRBV5-1 and TRBJ1-1; no definite D call. Between the trimmed V and J ends, which lost 0 bases and 6 bases, there was a span of 12 bases. The V gene's germline CDR1 is SGHRS and CDR2 YFSETQ. This CDR3 has 14 residues. CDR3 sequence: CASSLEAAEAEAFF. The CDR3 DNA follows: TGCGCCAGCAGCTTGGAGGCAGCAGAGGCTGAAGCTTTCTTT. Drawing the rest from reference TRBV5-1 and TRBJ1-1, the complete variable domain is KAGVTQTPRYLIKTRGQQVTLSCSPISGHRSVSWYQQTPGQGLQFLFEYFSETQRNKGNFPGRFSGRQFSNSRSEMNVSTLELGDSALYLCASSLEAAEAEAFFGQGTRLTVV.

This clonotype appeared a few times. V and J are TRBV7-2 and TRBJ1-4; D gene ambiguous. The CDR3 runs 15 residues. Trimming removed 4 bases from V and 0 bases from J, with 9 bases in between. The germline V gene has CDR1 SGHTA and CDR2 FQGNSA. DNA of the CDR3: TGTGCCAGCAGCTCCAAGGTTGCAACTAATGAAAAACTGTTTTTT. It translates to CASSSKVATNEKLFF.

In its sample, this clonotype was seen many times. The chain uses TRBV10-3 and TRBJ1-1; perhaps TRBD1 as D (6 bases). V lost 3 bases, J lost 1 base, and 12 bases lay in between. The length of the CDR3 is 15 residues. Germline V gene sequence: CDR1 ENHRY, CDR2 SYGVKD. In DNA form, the CDR3 reads TGTGCCATCAGTGACTCAACAGGGACGAACACTGAAGCTTTCTTT. Translating gives CAISDSTGTNTEAFF.

The chain employs TRBV2 and TRBJ2-5, with D uncertain. The CDR3 runs 13 residues. V was trimmed by 2 bases and J by 5 bases, leaving 9 bases between them. CDR1 and CDR2 from the germline V gene are SNHLY and FYNNEI. The CDR3 bases are TGTGCCAGCAGTGAATCAGGATTGGAGACCCAGTACTTC. Protein sequence: CASSESGLETQYF.